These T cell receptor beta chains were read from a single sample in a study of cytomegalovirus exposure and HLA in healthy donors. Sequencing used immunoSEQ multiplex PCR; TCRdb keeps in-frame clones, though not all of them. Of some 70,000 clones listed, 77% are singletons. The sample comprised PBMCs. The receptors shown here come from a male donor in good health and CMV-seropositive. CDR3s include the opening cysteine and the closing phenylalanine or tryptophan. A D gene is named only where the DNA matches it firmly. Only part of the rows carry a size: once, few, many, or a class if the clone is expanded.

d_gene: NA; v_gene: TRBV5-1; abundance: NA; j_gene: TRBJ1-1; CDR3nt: TGCGCCAGCAGCTTGGGTAGTTTGAACACTGAAGCTTTCTTT; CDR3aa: CASSLGSLNTEAFF
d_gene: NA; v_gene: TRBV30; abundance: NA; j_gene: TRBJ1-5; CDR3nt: TGTGCCTGGAGTGTACGACAGGTAGTAGGGAGCAATCAGCCCCAGCATTTT; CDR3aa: CAWSVRQVVGSNQPQHF
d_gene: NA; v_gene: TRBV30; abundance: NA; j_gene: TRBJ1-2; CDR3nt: TGTGCCTGGAGTGTAAACGGAGCTACAAACTATGGCTACACCTTC; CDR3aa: CAWSVNGATNYGYTF
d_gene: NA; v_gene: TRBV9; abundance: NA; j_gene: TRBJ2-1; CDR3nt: TGTGCCAGCAGCGTAGCTATTGGTCCCCCCCAGTTCTTC; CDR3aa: CASSVAIGPPQFF
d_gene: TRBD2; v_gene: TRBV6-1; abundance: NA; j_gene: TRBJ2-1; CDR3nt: TGTGCCAGCAGCTTGTTTAGCGGGGGTAACAATGAGCAGTTCTTC; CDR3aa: CASSLFSGGNNEQFF
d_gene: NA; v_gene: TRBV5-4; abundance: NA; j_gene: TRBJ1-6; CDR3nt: TGTGCCAGCAGTTCGGGGAGCTGGAATTCACCCCTCCACTTT; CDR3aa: CASSSGSWNSPLHF
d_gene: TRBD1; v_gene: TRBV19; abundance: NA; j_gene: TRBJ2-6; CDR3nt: TGTGCCAGTTCACAGGGGGCATATGGGGCCAACGTCCTGACTTTC; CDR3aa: CASSQGAYGANVLTF
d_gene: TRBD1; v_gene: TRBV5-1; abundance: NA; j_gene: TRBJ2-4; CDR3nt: TGCGCCAGCAGCTTACCGGACAGGGGAAACATTCAGTACTTC; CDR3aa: CASSLPDRGNIQYF
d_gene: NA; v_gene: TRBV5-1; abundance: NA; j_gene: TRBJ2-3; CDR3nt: TGCGCCAGCAGCTTCCCGAGACATGAAGATACGCAGTATTTT; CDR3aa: CASSFPRHEDTQYF
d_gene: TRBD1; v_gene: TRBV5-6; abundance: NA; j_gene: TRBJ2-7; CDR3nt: TGTGCCAGCAGCTTGGAGGGACAGAACCAGTACGAGCAGTACTTC; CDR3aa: CASSLEGQNQYEQYF
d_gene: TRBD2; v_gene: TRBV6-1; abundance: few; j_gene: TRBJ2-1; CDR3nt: TGTGCCAGCAGTGGGGCTAGCGGGGACATCTACAATGAGCAGTTCTTC; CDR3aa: CASSGASGDIYNEQFF
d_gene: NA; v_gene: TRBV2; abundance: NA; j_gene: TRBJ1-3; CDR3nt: TGTGCCAGCGGACCTGGCGTCTGGGGGACTAGAAACACCATATATTTT; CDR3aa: CASGPGVWGTRNTIYF
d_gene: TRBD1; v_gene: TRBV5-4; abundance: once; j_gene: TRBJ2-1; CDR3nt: TGTGCCAGCAGCTTGCAAGGACAGGGGTTCAATGAGCAGTTCTTC; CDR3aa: CASSLQGQGFNEQFF
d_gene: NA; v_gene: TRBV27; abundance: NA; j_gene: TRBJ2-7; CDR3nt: TGTGCCAGCAGTCCAGACAGCCCCAAAAACTACGAGCAGTACTTC; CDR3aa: CASSPDSPKNYEQYF
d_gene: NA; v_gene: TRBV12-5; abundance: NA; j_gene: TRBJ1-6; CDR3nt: TGTGCTAGTGGTTTGACAGGTTCACCCCTCCACTTT; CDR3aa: CASGLTGSPLHF
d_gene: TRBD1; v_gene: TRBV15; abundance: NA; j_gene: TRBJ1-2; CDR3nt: TGTGCCACCAGCAAACCGGGACAGGGGGCGCGTGGCTACACCTTC; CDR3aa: CATSKPGQGARGYTF
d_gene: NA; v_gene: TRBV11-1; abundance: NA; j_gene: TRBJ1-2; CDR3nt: TGTGCCAGCAGCAAACGATTCAGGGATAACTATGGCTACACCTTC; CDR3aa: CASSKRFRDNYGYTF
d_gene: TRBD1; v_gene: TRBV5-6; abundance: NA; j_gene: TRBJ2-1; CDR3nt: TGTGCCAGCAGCTTGGGGACAGGTATAACCTGGCAGTTCTTC; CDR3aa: CASSLGTGITWQFF
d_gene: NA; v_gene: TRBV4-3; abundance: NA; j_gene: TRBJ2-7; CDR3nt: TGCGCCAGCAGCCGCTACAGCGGATCTAGCGCCTACGAGCAGTACTTC; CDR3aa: CASSRYSGSSAYEQYF
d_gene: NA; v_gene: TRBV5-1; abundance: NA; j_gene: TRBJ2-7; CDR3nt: TGCGCCAGCAGCCTCAGGGGTTCCTACGAGCAGTACTTC; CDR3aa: CASSLRGSYEQYF
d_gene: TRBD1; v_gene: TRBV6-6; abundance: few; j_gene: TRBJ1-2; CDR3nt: TGTGCCAGCAGACCCGGACAGGTGGGCGGCTACACCTTC; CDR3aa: CASRPGQVGGYTF
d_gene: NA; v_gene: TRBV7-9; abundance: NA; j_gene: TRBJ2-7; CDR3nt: TGTGCCAGCAGCTTAGTGGGCAGCTTAAGCCCCAACGAGCAGTACTTC; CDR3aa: CASSLVGSLSPNEQYF
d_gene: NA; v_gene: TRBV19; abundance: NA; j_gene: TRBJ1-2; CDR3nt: TGTGCCAGTAGTATGGGGCGTTCTAACTATGGCTACACCTTC; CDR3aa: CASSMGRSNYGYTF
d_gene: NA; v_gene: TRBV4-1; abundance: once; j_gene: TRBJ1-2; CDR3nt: TGCGCCAGCAGCCAAGATCTCATAAGCGGGGAGCTCTATGGCTACACCTTC; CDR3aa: CASSQDLISGELYGYTF
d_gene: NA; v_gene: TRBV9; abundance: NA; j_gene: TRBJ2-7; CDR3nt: TGTGCCAGCAGCCCCCGGGACACGTCCTCCGAGCAGTACTTC; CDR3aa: CASSPRDTSSEQYF
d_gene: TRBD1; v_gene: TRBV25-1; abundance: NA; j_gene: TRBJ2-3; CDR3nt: TGTGCCAGCAGCGAAACGACAGGGATGACAGATACGCAGTATTTT; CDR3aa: CASSETTGMTDTQYF
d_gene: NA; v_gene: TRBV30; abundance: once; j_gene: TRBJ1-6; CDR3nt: TGTGCCTGGAGGGTATCGGGGGGTAATTCACCCCTCCACTTT; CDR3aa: CAWRVSGGNSPLHF
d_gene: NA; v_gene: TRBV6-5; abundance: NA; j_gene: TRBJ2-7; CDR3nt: TGTGCCAGCAGTCCTGGTGTGGGGGCGTACGAGCAGTACTTC; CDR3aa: CASSPGVGAYEQYF
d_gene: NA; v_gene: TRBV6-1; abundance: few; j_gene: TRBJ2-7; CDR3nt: TGTGCCAGCAGTGTAGAGCGCGGCGAGCAGTACTTC; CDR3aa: CASSVERGEQYF
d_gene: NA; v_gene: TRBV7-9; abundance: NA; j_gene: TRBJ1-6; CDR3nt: TGTGCCACGCGGGACTTTGAGTATAATTCACCCCTCCACTTT; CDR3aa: CATRDFEYNSPLHF
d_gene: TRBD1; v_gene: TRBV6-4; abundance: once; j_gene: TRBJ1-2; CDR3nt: TGTGCCAGCAGTGGCAACCCGGGACAGGGCTTCTATGGCTACACCTTC; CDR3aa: CASSGNPGQGFYGYTF
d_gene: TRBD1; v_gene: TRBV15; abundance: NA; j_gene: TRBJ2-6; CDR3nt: TGTGCCACCAGCAGAGGAGGGACAGGGAAGAGCGCTGGGGCCAACGTCCTGACTTTC; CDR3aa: CATSRGGTGKSAGANVLTF
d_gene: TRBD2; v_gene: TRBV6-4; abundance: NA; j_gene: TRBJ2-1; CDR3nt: TGTGCCAGCAGTGACGCGGGGGGCTCCTACAATGAGCAGTTCTTC; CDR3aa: CASSDAGGSYNEQFF
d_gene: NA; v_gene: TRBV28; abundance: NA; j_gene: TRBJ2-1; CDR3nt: TGTGCCAGCAGTTTCCTCAGCAATGAGCAGTTCTTC; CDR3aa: CASSFLSNEQFF
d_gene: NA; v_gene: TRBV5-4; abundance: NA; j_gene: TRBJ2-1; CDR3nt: TGTGCCAGCAGCTTGCCGCTAGCACCTAATGAGCAGTTCTTC; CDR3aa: CASSLPLAPNEQFF
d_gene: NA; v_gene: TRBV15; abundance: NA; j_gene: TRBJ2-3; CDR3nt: TGTGCCACCAGCAGAGATCGGAGGAGAACAGATACGCAGTATTTT; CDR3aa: CATSRDRRRTDTQYF
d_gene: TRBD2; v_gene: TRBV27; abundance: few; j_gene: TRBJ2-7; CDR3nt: TGTGCCAGCAGTTTTTCCAGCGGGGGGGCGGGAGAGCAGTACTTC; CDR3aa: CASSFSSGGAGEQYF
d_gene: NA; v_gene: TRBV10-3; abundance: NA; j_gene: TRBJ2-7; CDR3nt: TGTGCCATCAGTGATTCGGGGTACAACTCCTACGAGCAGTACTTC; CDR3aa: CAISDSGYNSYEQYF
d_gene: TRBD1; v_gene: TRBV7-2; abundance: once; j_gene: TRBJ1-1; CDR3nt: TGTGCCAGCAGCTCGACCCCGGGACAGGGGGCTGGGGCTTTCTTT; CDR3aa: CASSSTPGQGAGAFF
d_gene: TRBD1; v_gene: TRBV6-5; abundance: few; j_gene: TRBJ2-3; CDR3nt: TGTGCCAGCAGTCACAGGGGAAATACGCAGTATTTT; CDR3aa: CASSHRGNTQYF
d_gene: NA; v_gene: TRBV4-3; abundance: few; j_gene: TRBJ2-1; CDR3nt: TGCGCCAGCAGCCAAGACCTTCCTAGGGGGACCTCCTACAATGAGCAGTTCTTC; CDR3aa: CASSQDLPRGTSYNEQFF
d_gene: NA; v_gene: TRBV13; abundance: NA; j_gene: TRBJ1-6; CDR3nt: TGTGCCAGCAGCTCCGACAGGAATTCACCCCTCCACTTT; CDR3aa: CASSSDRNSPLHF
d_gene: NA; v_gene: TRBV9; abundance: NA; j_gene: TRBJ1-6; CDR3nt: TGTGCCAGCAGCCGGGGGGTGTTGCATAATTCACCCCTCCACTTT; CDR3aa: CASSRGVLHNSPLHF
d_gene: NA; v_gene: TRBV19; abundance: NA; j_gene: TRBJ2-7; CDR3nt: TGTGCCAGTAACCGAGACATCAATCTCAGGGAGCAGTACTTC; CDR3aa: CASNRDINLREQYF
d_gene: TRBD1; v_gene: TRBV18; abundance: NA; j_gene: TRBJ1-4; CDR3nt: TGTGCCAGCTCATCTCAGGACAGGGGAGAAGAAAAACTGTTTTTT; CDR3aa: CASSSQDRGEEKLFF
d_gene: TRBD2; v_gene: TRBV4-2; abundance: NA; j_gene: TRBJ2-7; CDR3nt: TGTGCCAGCAGCCGGGGGTCCCTAGCGGGGCTCTCCTACGAGCAGTACTTC; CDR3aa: CASSRGSLAGLSYEQYF
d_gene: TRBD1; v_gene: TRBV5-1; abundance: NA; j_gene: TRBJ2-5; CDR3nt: TGCGCCAGCAGCTTGGCTAGACAGGGAGAGACCCAGTACTTC; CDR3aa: CASSLARQGETQYF
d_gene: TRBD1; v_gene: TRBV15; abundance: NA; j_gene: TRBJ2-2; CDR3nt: TGTGCCACCAGCAGGGACAGGGGGAACACCGGGGAGCTGTTTTTT; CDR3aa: CATSRDRGNTGELFF
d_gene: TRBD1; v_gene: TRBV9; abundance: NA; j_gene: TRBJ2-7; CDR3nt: TGTGCCAGCAGCGTAGGTGGGGCGACAGGGATCCACGAGCAGTACTTC; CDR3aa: CASSVGGATGIHEQYF
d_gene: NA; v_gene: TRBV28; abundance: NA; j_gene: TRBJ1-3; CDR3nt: TGTGCCAGCAACACGGGCAGGGGCTCTGGAAACACCATATATTTT; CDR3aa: CASNTGRGSGNTIYF
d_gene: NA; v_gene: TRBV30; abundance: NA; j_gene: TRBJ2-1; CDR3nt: TGTGCCTGGAGTGTATCCCACGGCAGGGTCTTC; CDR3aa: CAWSVSHGRVF
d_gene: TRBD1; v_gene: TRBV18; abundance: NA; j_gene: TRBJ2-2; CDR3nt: TGTGCCAGCTCACCGGGACAGGGATACACCGGGGAGCTGTTTTTT; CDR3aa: CASSPGQGYTGELFF
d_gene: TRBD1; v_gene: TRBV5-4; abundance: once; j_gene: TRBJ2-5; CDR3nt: TGTGCCAGCAGTTTTGAGACAGGGGGCGGGGAGACCCAGTACTTC; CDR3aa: CASSFETGGGETQYF
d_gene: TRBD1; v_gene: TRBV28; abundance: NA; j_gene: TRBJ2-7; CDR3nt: TGTGCCAGCAGTTTATGGGGGACAGGGTTCTACGAGCAGTACTTC; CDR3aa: CASSLWGTGFYEQYF
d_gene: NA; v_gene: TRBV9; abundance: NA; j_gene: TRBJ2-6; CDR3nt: TGTGCCAGCAGCGTATCGTCTGGGGCCAACGTCCTGACTTTC; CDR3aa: CASSVSSGANVLTF